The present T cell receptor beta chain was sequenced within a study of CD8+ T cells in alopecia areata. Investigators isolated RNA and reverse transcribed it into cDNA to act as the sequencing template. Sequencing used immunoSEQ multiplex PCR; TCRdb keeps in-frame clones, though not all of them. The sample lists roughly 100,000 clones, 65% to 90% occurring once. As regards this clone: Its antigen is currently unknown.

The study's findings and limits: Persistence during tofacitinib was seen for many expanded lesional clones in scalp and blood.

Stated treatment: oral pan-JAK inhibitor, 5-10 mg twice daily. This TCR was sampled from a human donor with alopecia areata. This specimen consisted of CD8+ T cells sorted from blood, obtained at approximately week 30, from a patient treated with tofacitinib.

CDR3 DNA sequence: TGTGCCAGCAGTTCCTCGATAGGTGTACCCGGCGAGCAGTACTTC. Translating gives CASSSSIGVPGEQYF. J is TRBJ2-7 and V is TRBV27, with D uncertain. V shed 4 bases and J shed 6 bases, with 19 bases lying between them. Germline assignment: CDR1 MNHEY and CDR2 SMNVEV (reference sequence). The length of the CDR3 is 15 residues.